Following are 28 T cell receptor beta chains from one sample sequenced in a study of immune characteristics of hereditary and idiopathic chronic pancreatitis. Chronic pancreatitis tissue was collected during total pancreatectomy with islet autotransplantation. Measured with immunoSEQ multiplex PCR; TCRdb has only the in-frame clones, and not every one. The sample yields some 1,800 clones, about 74% seen once. Source material: pancreas tissue with hereditary chronic pancreatitis. The source is a human donor with chronic pancreatitis.

The chain joins TRBV4-3 to TRBJ2-7; D is undetermined. Trimming took 4 bases from V and 4 from J, leaving 8 bases between them. The germline V gene has CDR1 LGHNA and CDR2 YSLEER. This CDR3 is 12 amino acids long. This CDR3 reads CASSRSEYEQYF. The CDR3 region has the DNA TGCGCCAGCAGCCGATCCGAATACGAGCAGTACTTC.

The chain employs TRBV5-8 and TRBJ2-1; 10 bases match TRBD2. CDR1 is SGHTS and CDR2 is YDEGEE in the germline V gene. CDR3 length equals 12 residues. With 2 bases clipped from V and 15 bases from J, the junction kept 5 bases outside the gene matches. The CDR3 region has the DNA TGTGCCAGCAGCTTTAGAGCGGGAGGGTTGTTCTTC. Translated: CASSFRAGGLFF.

The CDR3 DNA is TGTGCCAGCAGTGAGAAGTCGGGGGAGAGGGGTGAGCAGTTCTTC. It encodes CASSEKSGERGEQFF. V usage is TRBV6-4 and J usage is TRBJ2-1; D is possibly TRBD2 (6 bases). V was clipped by 3 bases and J by 9 bases, with 18 bases between them. The CDR3 is 15 amino acids. Germline V CDR1 and CDR2: MRHNA, SNTAGT.

The J gene is TRBJ1-5, the V gene TRBV28; TRBD1 agrees at 7 bases. Germline V gene lookup returns CDR1 MDHEN and CDR2 SYDVKM. V was clipped by 7 bases and J by 4 bases; unmatched bases: 13. The CDR3 spans 16 residues. DNA of the CDR3: TGTGCCAGCACCAAAGGGGGCGCATTCGGAAATCAGCCCCAGCATTTT. It codes for CASTKGGAFGNQPQHF.

The chain has TRBV6-5 and TRBJ2-1; TRBD2 matches at 13 bases. The CDR3 loop spans 15 amino acids. CDR1 MNHEY and CDR2 SVGAGI come from the germline V gene. Unmatched junction bases numbered 10, after V lost 8 bases and J lost 9 bases. The CDR3 sequence: CASEGTSGIPTEQFF. The CDR3 nucleotides are TGTGCCAGCGAAGGGACTAGCGGGATCCCTACTGAGCAGTTCTTC.

This clone has more than one count but fewer than ten. This chain connects TRBV4-1 to TRBJ1-1; D gene uncertain. V was pared by 0 bases and J by 10 bases, with 15 bases between. The V gene's germline CDR1 is MGHRA and CDR2 YSYEKL. This CDR3 is built from 14 residues. CDR3 region: CASSQDQVGSVAFF. Written as DNA, the CDR3 is TGCGCCAGCAGCCAAGATCAAGTAGGGTCGGTAGCTTTCTTT.

The J gene is TRBJ2-7, the V gene TRBV28; 9 bases are shared with TRBD2. The CDR3 spans 16 residues. Trimming at V came to 4 bases and at J to 2 bases, leaving 9 bases not matched to a gene. CDR1 MDHEN and CDR2 SYDVKM come from the germline V gene. The CDR3 DNA is TGTGCCAGCAGTTCGAATCTAGCGGGAAATACCTACGAGCAGTACTTC. As protein: CASSSNLAGNTYEQYF.

The CDR3: CASSFLPGLAADTQYF. In DNA, the CDR3 is TGTGCCAGCAGTTTCCTACCGGGACTAGCGGCAGATACGCAGTATTTT. V and J are TRBV28 and TRBJ2-3; TRBD2 aligns across 11 bases. The junction had 6 bases not matched to a gene; V was cut back by 3 bases and J by 4 bases. There are 16 residues in the CDR3. Per germline, CDR1 MDHEN and CDR2 SYDVKM.

The gene calls are TRBV5-6 and TRBJ1-2, with a weak D call TRBD1 (6 bases). Deletions cut 4 bases from V and 4 bases from J, with 11 bases between. The CDR3 loop spans 13 amino acids. Looked up from germline, CDR1 is SGHDT and CDR2 is YYEEEE. CDR3 bases: TGTGCCAGCAGCCAAGGGGGGCCCTATGGCTACACCTTC. It specifies CASSQGGPYGYTF. Together with reference TRBV5-6 and TRBJ1-2, the CDR3 gives the full variable domain: DAGVTQSPTHLIKTRGQQVTLRCSPKSGHDTVSWYQQALGQGPQFIFQYYEEEERQRGNFPDRFSGHQFPNYSSELNVNALLLGDSALYLCASSQGGPYGYTFGSGTRLTVV.

The J gene is TRBJ2-7, the V gene TRBV28; D is uncertain. The CDR3 runs to 13 residues. Per the germline V gene, CDR1 is MDHEN and CDR2 is SYDVKM. Deletions cut 3 bases from V and 2 bases from J, with 8 bases between. The CDR3 region has the DNA TGTGCCAGCAGTTTCACTCACCCCTACGAGCAGTACTTC. This sequence encodes CASSFTHPYEQYF.

The chain joins TRBV19 to TRBJ2-7; 9 nucleotides agree with TRBD2. Germline-derived CDR1 and CDR2 are LNHDA and SQIVND (reference sequence). The CDR3 totals 17 residues. The V and J ends lost 5 bases and 3 bases, in that order; junction bases with no gene match: 14. CDR3 nucleotides: TGTGCCAGTAGTGTTGCGGGAGGGAGTAGTAAGGGCTACGAGCAGTACTTC. It is translated as CASSVAGGSSKGYEQYF.

The chain links TRBV28 to TRBJ1-1; tentative D call: TRBD1 (6 bases). V was pared by 6 bases and J by 0 bases, with 11 bases between. The CDR3 contains 14 residues. The germline CDR1 and CDR2 sequences are MDHEN and SYDVKM. The CDR3 here is CASSPGALNTEAFF. As DNA, the CDR3 is TGTGCCAGCAGCCCGGGGGCTCTGAACACTGAAGCTTTCTTT.

The chain has TRBV6-1 and TRBJ2-2; the match to TRBD2 covers 7 bases. The CDR3 contains 14 residues. V shed 2 bases and J 3 bases; nucleotides not matched to a gene: 0. Germline CDR1 MNHNS, CDR2 SASEGT. CDR3 sequence: CASSELADTGELFF. CDR3 nucleotide sequence: TGTGCCAGCAGTGAACTAGCGGACACCGGGGAGCTGTTTTTT.

The chain combines TRBV11-2 with TRBJ2-2; 11 bases agree with TRBD2. The germline gives CDR1 SGHAT, CDR2 FQNNGV. This CDR3 has 18 amino acids. Germline trimming cut 5 bases from V and 0 bases from J; bases unmatched to any gene: 8. The CDR3 sequence is CASSQLPGLAANTGELFF. The CDR3 DNA is TGTGCCAGCAGCCAACTACCGGGACTAGCGGCGAACACCGGGGAGCTGTTTTTT.

This rearrangement joins TRBV7-2 to TRBJ2-2; 16 bases are shared with TRBD2. From germline, CDR1 is SGHTA and CDR2 FQGNSA. V was clipped by 2 bases and J by 6 bases; unmatched bases: 3. This CDR3 spans 17 amino acids. The CDR3 DNA reads as TGTGCCAGCAGCTTATTCGGGACTAGCGGGAGGGCCGGGGAGCTGTTTTTT. This translates into CASSLFGTSGRAGELFF.

The J gene is TRBJ2-5, the V gene TRBV12-3 or TRBV12-4, with D maybe TRBD2 (6 bases). V lost 2 bases and J 5 bases, leaving 9 bases between the germline ends. This CDR3 is built from 13 residues. CDR3 sequence (DNA): TGTGCCAGCAGTTTATCGGGGGTGGAGACCCAGTACTTC. Its translation: CASSLSGVETQYF.

In DNA form, the CDR3 reads TGTGCCAGCAGCCCTGGGACTAGCGGGAGGTGGGAGACCCAGTACTTC. This codes for CASSPGTSGRWETQYF. The rearrangement links TRBV28 to TRBJ2-5, with TRBD2 matching 15 bases. The J segment lost 5 bases and the V segment lost 6 bases, leaving 7 bases of the junction unmatched. Germline V gives CDR1 MDHEN, CDR2 SYDVKM. The CDR3 runs 16 residues.

The chain employs TRBV9 and TRBJ2-3, with a tentative D call TRBD1 (6 bases). Germline loops: CDR1 SGDLS, CDR2 YYNGEE. The CDR3 contains 12 residues. Trimming shortened V by 3 bases and J by 5 bases, and 7 bases separated the two germline ends. The CDR3 DNA follows: TGTGCCAGCAGCGCCAGGGGAGATACGCAGTATTTT. The encoded protein is CASSARGDTQYF.

This chain links TRBV19 with TRBJ2-1; tentative D call: TRBD1 (5 bases). This CDR3 is built from 15 residues. Germline CDR1 and CDR2: LNHDA and SQIVND (reference sequence). V was shortened by 8 bases and J by 4 bases, with 18 bases between the two germline ends. CDR3 region: CASRLDIKHYNEQFF. CDR3 DNA: TGTGCCAGTCGTTTGGACATAAAGCATTACAATGAGCAGTTCTTC.

This clone was seen a handful of times. J is TRBJ1-6 and V is TRBV2; D gene ambiguous. The germline CDR1 and CDR2 sequences are SNHLY and FYNNEI. V was trimmed by 8 bases and J by 7 bases, leaving 18 bases between them. The CDR3 has 15 residues. CDR3 sequence reads: CASFPWAAGNSPLHF. For the CDR3, the DNA is TGTGCCAGCTTCCCATGGGCGGCGGGAAATTCACCCCTCCACTTT. Variable domain in full (rest from reference TRBV2 and TRBJ1-6): EPEVTQTPSHQVTQMGQEVILRCVPISNHLYFYWYRQILGQKVEFLVSFYNNEISEKSEIFDDQFSVERPDGSNFTLKIRSTKLEDSAMYFCASFPWAAGNSPLHFGNGTRLTVT.

The rearrangement uses TRBV29-1 and TRBJ2-5; no clear D. The CDR3 runs to 13 residues. V lost 2 bases and J 4 bases, leaving 11 bases between the germline ends. Germline CDR1 reads SQVTM; CDR2 reads ANQGSEA. CDR3: CSVEPSERETQYF. CDR3 coding DNA: TGCAGCGTTGAACCCAGTGAGAGAGAGACCCAGTACTTC.

The rearrangement uses TRBV7-2 and TRBJ1-1; tentatively, D is TRBD1 (6 bases). Trimming cost V 5 bases and J 0 bases, with 22 bases left between them. CDR1 and CDR2 (germline): SGHTA, FQGNSA. The CDR3 is 18 amino acids. CDR3 sequence reads: CASSDKPGGGRMNTEAFF. Here the CDR3 DNA reads TGTGCCAGCAGCGACAAACCCGGAGGGGGGAGGATGAACACTGAAGCTTTCTTT. Based on the CDR3 plus reference TRBV7-2 and TRBJ1-1, the full variable domain is GAGVSQSPSNKVTEKGKDVELRCDPISGHTALYWYRQSLGQGLEFLIYFQGNSAPDKSGLPSDRFSAERTGGSVSTLTIQRTQQEDSAVYLCASSDKPGGGRMNTEAFFGQGTRLTVV.

The rearrangement links TRBV4-2 to TRBJ2-5; D might be TRBD2 (7 bases). Germline CDR1 reads LGHNA; CDR2 reads YNFKEQ. V was pared by 3 bases and J by 0 bases, with 11 bases between. This CDR3 region has 15 residues. The CDR3 here is CASSQRGGNQETQYF. In nucleotides, the CDR3 is TGTGCCAGCAGCCAGAGGGGGGGAAACCAAGAGACCCAGTACTTC.

This chain connects TRBV19 to TRBJ1-5; no clear D gene. Looked up from germline, CDR1 is LNHDA and CDR2 is SQIVND (reference sequence). The CDR3 length is 12 residues. The V end was cut by 7 bases, the J end by 6 bases, with 10 bases between. The CDR3 here is CASNPWGQPQHF. For the CDR3, the DNA is TGTGCCAGTAACCCTTGGGGTCAGCCCCAGCATTTT.

The chain employs TRBV6-5 and TRBJ2-3, with D tentatively TRBD2 (7 bases). Germline V gene sequence: CDR1 MNHEY, CDR2 SVGAGI. CDR3 size: 14 residues. Trimming removed 11 bases at V and 4 bases at J, with 19 bases between. The CDR3 DNA is TGTGCCGCTGAAAATGGGGAGGGGGCAGATACGCAGTATTTT. Amino acids: CAAENGEGADTQYF.

This chain uses TRBV2 with TRBJ2-4; tentative D call: TRBD2 (6 bases). V was cut by 7 bases and J by 4 bases, with 8 bases left in between. The CDR3 length is 12 residues. The germline CDR1 and CDR2 sequences are SNHLY and FYNNEI. CDR3 nucleotide sequence: TGTGCCAGCACCGGACTAAAAAACATTCAGTACTTC. Its protein product is CASTGLKNIQYF.

The chain carries TRBV7-9 and TRBJ2-3; the D gene could be TRBD1 or TRBD2 (5 bases each). There are 14 residues in the CDR3. Germline V CDR1 and CDR2: SEHNR, FQNEAQ (reference sequence). V was trimmed by 1 base and J by 6 bases, leaving 11 bases between them. The CDR3 sequence is CASSLVGTGDTQYF. In nucleotides, the CDR3 is TGTGCCAGCAGCTTAGTGGGGACGGGGGATACGCAGTATTTT. The full variable domain, rest sourced from reference TRBV7-9 and TRBJ2-3, is DTGVSQNPRHKITKRGQNVTFRCDPISEHNRLYWYRQTLGQGPEFLTYFQNEAQLEKSRLLSDRFSAERPKGSFSTLEIQRTEQGDSAMYLCASSLVGTGDTQYFGPGTRLTVL.

The chain combines TRBV9 with TRBJ2-1; D is perhaps TRBD2 (6 bases). From germline, CDR1 is SGDLS and CDR2 YYNGEE. V was shortened by 4 bases and J by 0 bases, with 14 bases between the two germline ends. This CDR3 has 16 residues. The chain's CDR3 is CASSHRGKLSYNEQFF. Written as DNA, the CDR3 is TGTGCCAGCAGCCACCGCGGGAAACTCTCCTACAATGAGCAGTTCTTC.